Presented here are 25 T cell receptor beta chains from one specimen sequenced in a study of T cells after yellow fever vaccination. Each CDR3 protein is one row after TCRdb ran MiXCR on the 5' RACE reads. This repertoire shows hundreds of thousands of distinct CDR3 sequences, around 20% found once; its top ten account for roughly a sixth. The material sequenced was PBMCs, taken before the yellow fever booster vaccination. These receptors were collected from a man between 18 and 35 years old who received the YFV17D yellow fever vaccine.

In its sample, this clonotype was seen a few times. V usage is TRBV7-2 and J usage is TRBJ1-1; TRBD1 might be the D (5 bases). Germline V lookup: CDR1 SGHTA, CDR2 FQGNSA. The CDR3 consists of 15 residues. Trimming shortened V by 0 bases and J by 1 base, and 9 bases separated the two germline ends. The CDR3 here is CASSLAGEGNTEAFF. The CDR3 bases are TGTGCCAGCAGCTTAGCGGGGGAAGGGAACACTGAAGCTTTCTTT. The variable domain in full, completed from reference TRBV7-2 and TRBJ1-1, reads GAGVSQSPSNKVTEKGKDVELRCDPISGHTALYWYRQSLGQGLEFLIYFQGNSAPDKSGLPSDRFSAERTGGSVSTLTIQRTQQEDSAVYLCASSLAGEGNTEAFFGQGTRLTVV.

The chain has TRBV6-2 or TRBV6-3 and TRBJ2-2, with D perhaps given as TRBD1 or TRBD2 (5 bases each). This CDR3 has 15 residues. CDR1 and CDR2 (germline): MNHEY, SVGEGT. The V end was cut by 7 bases, the J end by 1 base, with 13 bases between. DNA of the CDR3: TGTGCCAGCACGGCCGGGGCCATGAACACCGGGGAGCTGTTTTTT. Translating it yields CASTAGAMNTGELFF.

The CDR3 loop reads CASSYTGGNTGELFF. In DNA form, the CDR3 reads TGTGCCAGCAGTTACACGGGGGGAAACACCGGGGAGCTGTTTTTT. The V call is TRBV6-2 or TRBV6-3, the J call TRBJ2-2, with 7 positions matching TRBD2. Per the germline V gene, CDR1 is MNHEY and CDR2 is SVGEGT. The CDR3 totals 15 residues. Trimming cost V 2 bases and J 2 bases; bases outside gene matches: 2.

The V and J genes are TRBV18 and TRBJ1-2; no reliable D call. Between the trimmed V and J ends, which lost 3 bases and 3 bases, there was a span of 11 bases. Germline CDR1 reads KGHSH; CDR2 reads LQKENI. This CDR3 is 14 amino acids long. The CDR3 coding sequence is TGTGCCAGCTCACCCAGCGATTCTGACTATGGCTACACCTTC. This codes for CASSPSDSDYGYTF.

The table lists this clonotype with a few counts. This chain uses TRBV9 with TRBJ2-5, with 8 bases aligning to TRBD2. Germline lookup yields CDR1 SGDLS and CDR2 YYNGEE. With V trimmed by 0 bases and J by 5 bases, 3 bases remained unmatched. The CDR3 consists of 14 residues. CDR3 sequence (DNA): TGTGCCAGCAGCGTAGGAAGCGGGGGCGAGACCCAGTACTTC. It is translated as CASSVGSGGETQYF.

The gene calls are TRBV7-2 and TRBJ2-3, with 8 positions matching TRBD2. CDR1 and CDR2 (germline): SGHTA, FQGNSA. Trimming took 7 bases from V and 3 from J; bases not matched to a gene: 6. This CDR3 has 14 residues. The CDR3, as DNA: TGTGCCAGCACGTTTAGCGGGGTGACAGATACGCAGTATTTT. It yields the protein CASTFSGVTDTQYF. Supplemented by reference TRBV7-2 and TRBJ2-3, the full variable domain reads GAGVSQSPSNKVTEKGKDVELRCDPISGHTALYWYRQSLGQGLEFLIYFQGNSAPDKSGLPSDRFSAERTGGSVSTLTIQRTQQEDSAVYLCASTFSGVTDTQYFGPGTRLTVL.

The sample holds a few counts of this clonotype. This chain links TRBV5-1 with TRBJ2-2; no clear D gene. V lost 4 bases, J lost 3 bases, and 10 bases lay in between. CDR1 is SGHRS, CDR2 YFSETQ, per germline. CDR3 length: 14 residues. The CDR3 spells CASSPGPDTGELFF. CDR3 bases: TGCGCCAGCAGCCCGGGTCCGGACACCGGGGAGCTGTTTTTT.

In its sample, this clonotype was seen a few times. The chain has TRBV4-2 and TRBJ2-1; D not resolved. This CDR3 is 14 amino acids long. The V end was cut by 4 bases, the J end by 3 bases, with 10 bases between. Germline CDR1 LGHNA, CDR2 YNFKEQ. The DNA of the CDR3 is TGTGCCAGCAGCCCGCCGGTAGGCTACAATGAGCAGTTCTTC. Translation gives CASSPPVGYNEQFF.

This clonotype has a handful of counts. V gene TRBV7-9 combines with J gene TRBJ2-7, with TRBD2 as a possible D gene (5 bases). V was pared by 5 bases and J by 5 bases, with 22 bases between. The germline V gene has CDR1 SEHNR and CDR2 FQNEAQ (reference sequence). CDR3 length equals 16 residues. CDR3 DNA sequence: TGTGCCAGCAGCCCCGCTCTCGGGGTCTCGAACCACGAGCAGTACTTC. Translating it yields CASSPALGVSNHEQYF. The variable domain in full, completed from reference TRBV7-9 and TRBJ2-7, reads DTGVSQNPRHKITKRGQNVTFRCDPISEHNRLYWYRQTLGQGPEFLTYFQNEAQLEKSRLLSDRFSAERPKGSFSTLEIQRTEQGDSAMYLCASSPALGVSNHEQYFGPGTRLTVT.

The J gene is TRBJ1-2, the V gene TRBV28, with D uncertain. Between the trimmed V and J ends, which lost 4 bases and 4 bases, there was a span of 16 bases. CDR1 and CDR2 from the germline V gene are MDHEN and SYDVKM. This CDR3 contains 15 residues. This CDR3 is CASSSSGRRLYGYTF. The DNA of the CDR3 is TGTGCCAGCAGTTCCTCAGGCAGGAGACTCTATGGCTACACCTTC.

A few counts support this clonotype. The CDR3 loop reads CASSQDSGGQPQHF. DNA of the CDR3: TGCGCCAGCAGCCAAGACTCAGGTGGGCAGCCCCAGCATTTT. This chain links TRBV4-3 with TRBJ1-5; D unclear. The V end was cut by 0 bases, the J end by 7 bases, with 10 bases between. CDR3 size: 14 residues. Germline lookup yields CDR1 LGHNA and CDR2 YSLEER.

This clonotype was observed many times. This chain links TRBV25-1 with TRBJ1-6; D not certain. The CDR3 contains 15 residues. Germline lookup yields CDR1 MGHDK and CDR2 SYGVNS. Trimming took 2 bases from V and 1 from J, leaving 6 bases between them. CDR3 protein: CASSEKDSYNSPLHF. As DNA, the CDR3 is TGTGCCAGCAGTGAAAAGGATTCCTATAATTCACCCCTCCACTTT.

This clonotype was seen a handful of times. The chain uses TRBV20-1 and TRBJ1-2; TRBD1 matches 9 bases. Germline CDR1 is DFQATT and CDR2 is SNEGSKA (reference sequence). This CDR3 is 16 amino acids long. With V trimmed by 3 bases and J by 2 bases, 10 bases remained unmatched. CDR3 residues: CSASVGQGMVNYGYTF. The CDR3 DNA reads as TGCAGTGCTAGCGTCGGACAGGGGATGGTAAACTATGGCTACACCTTC.

V and J are TRBV7-9 and TRBJ2-7; D is unclear. The CDR3 covers 14 residues. Germline V gene sequence: CDR1 SEHNR, CDR2 FQNEAQ (reference sequence). V shed 2 bases and J shed 5 bases, with 13 bases lying between them. CDR3 protein: CASSLSTLWDEQYV. CDR3 DNA sequence: TGTGCCAGCAGCTTAAGCACCCTCTGGGACGAGCAGTACGTC.

The chain couples TRBV29-1 to TRBJ2-5; TRBD2 agrees at 8 bases. The CDR3 runs 14 residues. Trimming cost V 7 bases and J 5 bases; bases outside gene matches: 12. Germline CDR1 is SQVTM and CDR2 is ANQGSEA. In DNA, the CDR3 is TGCAGCGCCACGGGGCCAGCGGGGGATGAGACCCAGTACTTC. It translates to CSATGPAGDETQYF.

In this sample, this clonotype turned up a few times. The genes are TRBV2 and TRBJ1-4, with 7 bases identical to TRBD1. The ends lost 7 bases at V and 7 bases at J; junction bases unmatched: 9. Germline loops: CDR1 SNHLY, CDR2 FYNNEI. This CDR3 region has 14 residues. CDR3 region: CASISGGLGEKLFF. The CDR3 bases are TGTGCCAGCATTTCAGGGGGTCTGGGTGAAAAACTGTTTTTT.

This clonotype was seen many times. CDR3 in DNA: TGCGCCAGCAGCCAAGAATTAAGGGCCAAACGGAGGGAGCAGTACTTC. Amino acid sequence: CASSQELRAKRREQYF. The rearrangement uses TRBV4-1 and TRBJ2-7, with D tentatively TRBD2 (5 bases). The CDR3 is made up of 16 amino acids. Germline-derived CDR1 and CDR2 are MGHRA and YSYEKL. V was shortened by 0 bases and J by 7 bases, with 19 bases between the two germline ends.

The J gene is TRBJ1-6, the V gene TRBV4-1, with D hard to call. Germline CDR1 is MGHRA and CDR2 is YSYEKL. The length of the CDR3 is 13 residues. The ends were cut back, 8 bases at V and 8 bases at J, with 13 bases in the middle. DNA for the CDR3: TGCGCCAGCGACCAAGATGGCTATTCACCCCTCCACTTT. Translated: CASDQDGYSPLHF.

The chain has TRBV7-2 and TRBJ1-2; 8 positions agree with TRBD1. V was clipped by 2 bases and J by 8 bases; unmatched bases: 7. This CDR3 spans 14 amino acids. Germline CDR1 reads SGHTA; CDR2 reads FQGNSA. CDR3 loop: CASSLQGAGGGYTF. CDR3 in DNA: TGTGCCAGCAGCTTACAGGGGGCGGGAGGAGGCTACACCTTC.

The V and J genes are TRBV4-3 and TRBJ1-2; TRBD1 might be the D (5 bases). Germline CDR1 is LGHNA and CDR2 is YSLEER. The CDR3 is 16 amino acids. V was shortened by 4 bases and J by 4 bases, with 19 bases between the two germline ends. This CDR3 is CASSPYGEGKGYGYTF. DNA of the CDR3: TGCGCCAGCAGCCCCTATGGGGAGGGGAAGGGCTATGGCTACACCTTC.

In its sample, this clonotype was seen a few times. CDR3 bases: TGCGCCAGAGGGGTCGAGCAGTACGTC. Protein product: CARGVEQYV. V usage is TRBV10-1 and J usage is TRBJ2-7, with D possibly TRBD1 on 5 matching bases. V was shortened by 9 bases and J by 6 bases, with 6 bases between the two germline ends. Germline V lookup: CDR1 WNHNN, CDR2 SYGVQD (reference sequence). The CDR3 is 9 residues long.

The chain combines TRBV5-6 with TRBJ2-7, with 7 bases lining up with TRBD1. Per the germline V gene, CDR1 is SGHDT and CDR2 is YYEEEE. J gave up 7 bases and V 7 bases, and 14 bases lay outside the gene matches. This CDR3 comprises 14 residues. This chain's CDR3 is CASARTGRSVEQYF. Written as DNA, the CDR3 is TGTGCCAGCGCCCGGACAGGCCGGTCTGTGGAGCAGTACTTC.

The table lists this clonotype with a few counts. The chain uses TRBV10-3 and TRBJ1-2, with D possibly being TRBD1 (6 bases). This CDR3 contains 14 residues. Germline loops: CDR1 ENHRY, CDR2 SYGVKD. V lost 2 bases to trimming and J lost 5 bases, with 12 bases between them. The CDR3 region has the DNA TGTGCCATCAGTGAGGGCAGGGGAACTTATGGCTACACCTTC. This sequence encodes CAISEGRGTYGYTF.

The rearrangement uses TRBV5-6 and TRBJ1-2, with TRBD1 as a possible D gene (5 bases). CDR3 length: 12 residues. Deletions cut 3 bases from V and 8 bases from J, with 11 bases between. Germline assignment: CDR1 SGHDT and CDR2 YYEEEE. The CDR3 spells CASSSTWGGYTF. The CDR3 DNA sequence: TGTGCCAGCAGCTCGACGTGGGGGGGCTACACCTTC. The full variable domain, completed using reference TRBV5-6 and TRBJ1-2, is DAGVTQSPTHLIKTRGQQVTLRCSPKSGHDTVSWYQQALGQGPQFIFQYYEEEERQRGNFPDRFSGHQFPNYSSELNVNALLLGDSALYLCASSSTWGGYTFGSGTRLTVV.

This clonotype was counted only a few times. The chain links TRBV7-3 to TRBJ2-5; the D call may be TRBD1 or TRBD2 (5 bases each). V was pared by 5 bases and J by 2 bases, with 9 bases between. The germline gives CDR1 SGHTA, CDR2 FQGTGA. The CDR3 has 13 residues. The CDR3 region is CASSQWGQETQYF. CDR3 coding DNA: TGTGCCAGCAGCCAATGGGGGCAAGAGACCCAGTACTTC.